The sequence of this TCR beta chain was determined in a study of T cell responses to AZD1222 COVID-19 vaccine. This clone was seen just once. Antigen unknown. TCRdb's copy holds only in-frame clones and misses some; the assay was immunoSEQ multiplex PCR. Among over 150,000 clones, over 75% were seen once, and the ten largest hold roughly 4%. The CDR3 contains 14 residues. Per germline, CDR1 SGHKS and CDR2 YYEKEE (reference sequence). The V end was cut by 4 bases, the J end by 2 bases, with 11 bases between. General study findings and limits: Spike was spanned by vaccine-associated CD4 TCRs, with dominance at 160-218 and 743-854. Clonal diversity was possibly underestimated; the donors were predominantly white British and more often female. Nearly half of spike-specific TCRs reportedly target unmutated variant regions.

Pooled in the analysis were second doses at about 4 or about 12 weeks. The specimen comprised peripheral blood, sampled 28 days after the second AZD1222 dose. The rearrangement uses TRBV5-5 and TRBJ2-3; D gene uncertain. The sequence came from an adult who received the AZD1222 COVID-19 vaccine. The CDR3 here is CASSPLGYTDTQYF. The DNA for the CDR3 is TGTGCCAGCAGCCCACTCGGGTACACAGATACGCAGTATTTT.